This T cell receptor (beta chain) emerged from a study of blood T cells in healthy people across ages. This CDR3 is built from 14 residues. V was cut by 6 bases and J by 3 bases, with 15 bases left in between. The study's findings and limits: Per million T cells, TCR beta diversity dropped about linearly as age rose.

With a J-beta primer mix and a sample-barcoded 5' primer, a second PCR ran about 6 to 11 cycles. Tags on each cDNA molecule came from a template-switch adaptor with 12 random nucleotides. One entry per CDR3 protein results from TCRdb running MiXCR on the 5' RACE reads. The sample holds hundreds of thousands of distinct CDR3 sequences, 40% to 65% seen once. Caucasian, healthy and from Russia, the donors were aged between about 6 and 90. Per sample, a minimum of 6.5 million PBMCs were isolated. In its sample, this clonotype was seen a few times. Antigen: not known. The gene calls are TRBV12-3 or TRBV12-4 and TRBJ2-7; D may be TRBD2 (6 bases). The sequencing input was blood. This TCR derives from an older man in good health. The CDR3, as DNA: TGTGCCAGCAGCTCCGGGAGCCAAATCTACGAGCAGTACTTC. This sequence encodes CASSSGSQIYEQYF.